The 26 T cell receptor beta chains listed next were all sequenced from one sample in a study of blood T cell repertoires in COVID-19. Assay: immunoSEQ multiplex PCR; the TCRdb copy retains only in-frame clones and omits some. The data hold roughly 290,000 clones, with roughly 86% observed a single time. Input material: peripheral blood. The source of these receptors is a woman in her forties or fifties who had recovered from COVID-19.

The rearrangement joins TRBV7-2 to TRBJ2-5; the D gene is possibly TRBD2 (5 bases). Trimming removed 3 bases from V and 5 bases from J, with 13 bases in between. Germline loops: CDR1 SGHTA, CDR2 FQGNSA. This CDR3 contains 14 residues. The CDR3 sequence: CASSFERPGETQYF. The DNA of the CDR3 is TGTGCCAGCAGCTTCGAAAGGCCGGGGGAGACCCAGTACTTC.

The V gene is TRBV9, the J gene TRBJ2-5; tentatively, D is TRBD2 (5 bases). Germline CDR1 SGDLS, CDR2 YYNGEE. V lost 4 bases and J lost 1, with 8 bases in between. This CDR3 has 13 residues. The CDR3 loop reads CASSLGLQETQYF. The CDR3 DNA follows: TGTGCCAGCAGCCTTGGACTCCAAGAGACCCAGTACTTC.

The rearrangement joins TRBV7-6 to TRBJ2-7; a weak D match, TRBD1 (5 bases). Looked up from germline, CDR1 is SGHVS and CDR2 is FNYEAQ. Trimming took 2 bases from V and 5 from J, leaving 16 bases between them. This CDR3 is built from 15 residues. The DNA of the CDR3 is TGTGCCAGCAGCTTATCCGGGCAGGGTTGGGACGAGCAGTACTTC. Translating gives CASSLSGQGWDEQYF.

The gene calls are TRBV7-3 and TRBJ2-1, with D possibly matching TRBD2 (6 bases). The CDR3 loop spans 15 amino acids. Germline CDR1 and CDR2: SGHTA and FQGTGA. Trimming pared 1 base from V and 10 bases from J, leaving 17 bases between. The CDR3 loop reads CASSLKADGAGEQFF. CDR3 nucleotide sequence: TGTGCCAGCAGCTTAAAGGCCGACGGCGCGGGAGAGCAGTTCTTC.

V usage is TRBV2 and J usage is TRBJ1-2; D gene unclear. Germline CDR1 SNHLY, CDR2 FYNNEI. The V end was cut by 7 bases, the J end by 5 bases, with 20 bases between. The CDR3 spans 15 residues. DNA for the CDR3: TGTGCCAGCACCCAAGGGAGGGTGTTCTGGTATGGCTACACCTTC. It codes for CASTQGRVFWYGYTF.

As for this clone: A read error may produce the germline difference seen at one junction end. The chain joins TRBV28 to TRBJ2-7, with D unresolved. The CDR3 contains 15 residues. The V gene's germline CDR1 is MDHEN and CDR2 SYDVKM. This CDR3 reads CASSLRLTTAYKQYF. CDR3 sequence (DNA): TGTGCCAGCAGTTTAAGACTCACAACCGCCTACAAGCAGTACTTC.

The genes are TRBV19 and TRBJ2-1; 9 nucleotides match TRBD1. V lost 5 bases and J lost 8; bases outside the gene matches: 7. This CDR3 comprises 14 residues. Germline V lookup: CDR1 LNHDA, CDR2 SQIVND (reference sequence). CDR3 sequence (DNA): TGTGCCAGTAGTCCGGGACAGGGATACGATGAGCAGTTCTTC. It specifies CASSPGQGYDEQFF. Full variable domain (outside the CDR3, taken from reference TRBV19 and TRBJ2-1): DGGITQSPKYLFRKEGQNVTLSCEQNLNHDAMYWYRQDPGQGLRLIYYSQIVNDFQKGDIAEGYSVSREKKESFPLTVTSAQKNPTAFYLCASSPGQGYDEQFFGPGTRLTVL.

This chain uses TRBV5-6 with TRBJ1-2; D unclear. The CDR3 runs to 14 residues. Trimming cost V 5 bases and J 4 bases, with 15 bases left between them. Germline lookup yields CDR1 SGHDT and CDR2 YYEEEE. For the CDR3, the DNA is TGTGCCAGCAGTGCGAATGCCGGGGTCTATGGCTACACCTTC. This gives the protein CASSANAGVYGYTF. The full variable domain, in which reference TRBV5-6 and TRBJ1-2 provide the parts outside the CDR3, is DAGVTQSPTHLIKTRGQQVTLRCSPKSGHDTVSWYQQALGQGPQFIFQYYEEEERQRGNFPDRFSGHQFPNYSSELNVNALLLGDSALYLCASSANAGVYGYTFGSGTRLTVV.

J is TRBJ1-2 and V is TRBV28; D unclear. The CDR3 extends over 14 amino acids. Trimming shortened V by 4 bases and J by 8 bases, and 17 bases separated the two germline ends. Germline CDR1 reads MDHEN; CDR2 reads SYDVKM. As DNA, the CDR3 is TGTGCCAGCAGTTCCCTTTCGATGCCTAAGGGCTACACCTTC. It is translated as CASSSLSMPKGYTF.

The V and J genes are TRBV3-1 (or the pseudogene TRBV3-2) and TRBJ1-5; no clear D. The germline gives CDR1 LGHDT, CDR2 YNNKEL (reference sequence). V lost 2 bases and J lost 0, with 5 bases in between. CDR3 size: 14 residues. CDR3 DNA: TGTGCCAGCAGCCAACGGGGTAGCAATCAGCCCCAGCATTTT. Encoded protein: CASSQRGSNQPQHF.

This chain connects TRBV6-5 to TRBJ1-1; D call uncertain. The CDR3 loop spans 12 amino acids. Deletions cut 8 bases from V and 8 bases from J, with 15 bases between. From germline, CDR1 is MNHEY and CDR2 SVGAGI. As DNA, the CDR3 is TGTGCCAGCTTAAATGTCCCAGGCGAAGCTTTCTTT. Translation gives CASLNVPGEAFF.

The chain links TRBV18 to TRBJ2-6; TRBD1 matches at 9 bases. J gave up 4 bases and V 2 bases, and 9 bases lay outside the gene matches. Germline CDR1 is KGHSH and CDR2 is LQKENI. This CDR3 spans 18 amino acids. As DNA, the CDR3 is TGTGCCAGCTCACCATTTAGGACAGGGGATGGAGGGGCCAACGTCCTGACTTTC. This codes for CASSPFRTGDGGANVLTF.

The chain links TRBV5-4 to TRBJ2-3; 7 nucleotides match TRBD1. V trimming: 4 bases; J trimming: 6 bases; junction bases outside the gene matches: 5. The germline V gene encodes CDR1 SGHNT and CDR2 YYREEE (reference sequence). The CDR3 length is 13 residues. In nucleotides, the CDR3 is TGTGCCAGCAGCGGGGGACAGCGGGATACGCAGTATTTT. This translates into CASSGGQRDTQYF. Based on the CDR3 plus reference TRBV5-4 and TRBJ2-3, the full variable domain is ETGVTQSPTHLIKTRGQQVTLRCSSQSGHNTVSWYQQALGQGPQFIFQYYREEENGRGNFPPRFSGLQFPNYSSELNVNALELDDSALYLCASSGGQRDTQYFGPGTRLTVL.

The rearrangement joins TRBV10-1 to TRBJ2-7, with TRBD1 identical over 7 bases. Germline-derived CDR1 and CDR2 are WNHNN and SYGVQD (reference sequence). The CDR3 spans 14 residues. The ends lost 2 bases at V and 2 bases at J; junction bases unmatched: 3. The CDR3 sequence: CASSEGQVPYEQYF. The CDR3 DNA is TGCGCCAGCAGTGAGGGACAGGTTCCCTACGAGCAGTACTTC.

This chain joins TRBV28 and TRBJ2-7; D might be TRBD2 (6 bases). Trimming removed 2 bases at V and 6 bases at J, with 14 bases between. Germline assignment: CDR1 MDHEN and CDR2 SYDVKM. CDR3 length: 14 residues. The CDR3 DNA is TGTGCCAGCAGTTTAAGTGGGGGGTTTTCCGAGCAGTACTTC. Translated: CASSLSGGFSEQYF.

In this sample, this clone turned up once. This rearrangement joins TRBV6-5 to TRBJ2-7; weak D call: TRBD1 (5 bases). The CDR3 extends over 13 amino acids. The V gene's germline CDR1 is MNHEY and CDR2 SVGAGI. V was trimmed by 5 bases and J by 4 bases, leaving 12 bases between them. The CDR3 here is CASSQRGLYEQYF. CDR3 coding DNA: TGTGCCAGCAGTCAAAGGGGATTGTACGAGCAGTACTTC.

The chain joins TRBV5-1 to TRBJ1-1, with 9 bases matching TRBD1. Looked up from germline, CDR1 is SGHRS and CDR2 is YFSETQ. The CDR3 loop spans 14 amino acids. V lost 2 bases and J lost 3; bases outside the gene matches: 2. This CDR3 reads CASSFTGGDTEAFF. The CDR3 coding sequence is TGCGCCAGCAGCTTCACAGGGGGCGACACTGAAGCTTTCTTT.

This rearrangement joins TRBV7-6 to TRBJ2-2; tentative D call: TRBD2 (5 bases). V was cut by 1 base and J by 3 bases, with 9 bases left in between. In germline, CDR1 is SGHVS, CDR2 FNYEAQ. The CDR3 has 15 amino acids. This CDR3 reads CASSLGLAHTGELFF. CDR3 nucleotides: TGTGCCAGCAGCTTAGGCCTAGCCCACACCGGGGAGCTGTTTTTT.

V gene TRBV14 combines with J gene TRBJ1-3, with a possible D match to TRBD1 (6 bases). Germline CDR1 and CDR2: SGHDN and FVKESK. Trimming stripped 4 bases from V and 4 bases from J, with 8 bases between. This CDR3 is built from 13 residues. CDR3: CASSPDRGNTIYF. DNA for the CDR3: TGTGCCAGCAGCCCGGACAGAGGAAACACCATATATTTT.

The rearrangement joins TRBV28 to TRBJ2-1; the match to TRBD2 covers 9 bases. V trimming: 8 bases; J trimming: 7 bases; junction bases outside the gene matches: 6. There are 13 residues in the CDR3. Germline V CDR1 and CDR2: MDHEN, SYDVKM. The CDR3 nucleotides are TGTGCCAGCCTTAGCGGGAGTAGAAATGAGCAGTTCTTC. Its protein is CASLSGSRNEQFF. The complete variable domain, with remaining parts taken from reference TRBV28 and TRBJ2-1, reads DVKVTQSSRYLVKRTGEKVFLECVQDMDHENMFWYRQDPGLGLRLIYFSYDVKMKEKGDIPEGYSVSREKKERFSLILESASTNQTSMYLCASLSGSRNEQFFGPGTRLTVL.

This chain joins TRBV7-3 and TRBJ2-2, with D possibly matching TRBD2 (6 bases). CDR1 and CDR2 from the germline V gene are SGHTA and FQGTGA. The ends were cut back, 5 bases at V and 1 base at J, with 14 bases in the middle. There are 16 residues in the CDR3. CDR3 sequence: CASSPTGTENTGELFF. In DNA form, the CDR3 reads TGTGCCAGCAGCCCCACCGGGACTGAGAACACCGGGGAGCTGTTTTTT.

The chain combines TRBV5-5 with TRBJ1-2, with a possible D match to TRBD1 (5 bases). V lost 4 bases and J 4 bases, leaving 23 bases between the germline ends. CDR3 length: 17 amino acids. The germline V gene has CDR1 SGHKS and CDR2 YYEKEE (reference sequence). Written as DNA, the CDR3 is TGTGCCAGCAGCCTTGGACCGGGTCAGGGTCCAGTCTATGGCTACACCTTC. Amino acids: CASSLGPGQGPVYGYTF.

This chain connects TRBV9 to TRBJ2-1; 13 nucleotides line up with TRBD2. The CDR3 spans 15 residues. CDR1 and CDR2 (germline): SGDLS, YYNGEE. Trimming took 4 bases from V and 10 from J; bases not matched to a gene: 8. CDR3 bases: TGTGCCAGCAGCACCGGACTAGCGGGGGATCGCGAGCAGTTCTTC. Translation: CASSTGLAGDREQFF.

On this clone: A read error may produce the germline difference seen at one junction end. The chain couples TRBV7-9 to TRBJ2-1, with TRBD2 identical over 10 bases. The CDR3 spans 15 residues. Germline CDR1 is SEHNR and CDR2 is FQNEAQ (reference sequence). The DNA for the CDR3 is TGTGCCAGCAGCATAGCGGGAGGCACCTACAATGAGCAGTTCTTC. This gives the protein CASSIAGGTYNEQFF.

The V call is TRBV27, the J call TRBJ2-1, with 11 bases that match TRBD2. The V gene end was trimmed by 2 bases and the J gene end by 4 bases; junction bases not matched to a gene: 10. CDR1 and CDR2 from the germline V gene are MNHEY and SMNVEV (reference sequence). This CDR3 is built from 18 residues. CDR3 sequence (DNA): TGTGCCAGCAGTTTAAGGCTAGCGGGAGGAACTGGGTACAATGAGCAGTTCTTC. This translates into CASSLRLAGGTGYNEQFF.

The chain carries TRBV7-2 and TRBJ2-5, with 8 positions matching TRBD1. The V gene's germline CDR1 is SGHTA and CDR2 FQGNSA. The CDR3 covers 15 residues. V trimming: 5 bases; J trimming: 7 bases; junction bases outside the gene matches: 12. The CDR3, as DNA: TGTGCCAGCAGCCTACAGGGGGAGGCCTGGGGGACCCAGTACTTC. It encodes CASSLQGEAWGTQYF.